This entry is about one T cell receptor beta chain. Its antigen remains unidentified. Profiling relied on immunoSEQ multiplex PCR, and the TCRdb table lists in-frame clones only, not all of them. The data contain 40,000 to 45,000 clones, 75% to 90% of them singletons. The sample belongs to a study of OX40 agonist ivuxolimab in advanced cancers. Study-level information: Participants averaged about 60 years of age (range about 23 to 90) and were 82.7% male. Therapy given before enrollment (anti-PD-1, anti-PD-L1 or anti-CTLA-4) was allowed, and around 44% had some.

This CDR3 is built from 18 residues. Trimming removed 2 bases from V and 3 bases from J, with 20 bases in between. CDR1 is SGHRS, CDR2 YFSETQ, per germline. Study-wide results and limits: Certain nonresponders likewise exhibited a low normalized T-cell clonal expansion.

Sequencing was performed on CD4+ or CD8+ T cells sorted from blood, taken in a trial of the OX40 agonist ivuxolimab. The TCR comes from an adult with an advanced solid tumor such as melanoma, head and neck, liver or kidney cancer. This chain links TRBV5-1 with TRBJ1-4, with a tentative D call TRBD1 (5 bases). In nucleotides, the CDR3 is TGCGCCAGCAGCTTAGGACGATCGGGGTTAGGGGCTAATGAAAAACTGTTTTTT. As protein: CASSLGRSGLGANEKLFF.